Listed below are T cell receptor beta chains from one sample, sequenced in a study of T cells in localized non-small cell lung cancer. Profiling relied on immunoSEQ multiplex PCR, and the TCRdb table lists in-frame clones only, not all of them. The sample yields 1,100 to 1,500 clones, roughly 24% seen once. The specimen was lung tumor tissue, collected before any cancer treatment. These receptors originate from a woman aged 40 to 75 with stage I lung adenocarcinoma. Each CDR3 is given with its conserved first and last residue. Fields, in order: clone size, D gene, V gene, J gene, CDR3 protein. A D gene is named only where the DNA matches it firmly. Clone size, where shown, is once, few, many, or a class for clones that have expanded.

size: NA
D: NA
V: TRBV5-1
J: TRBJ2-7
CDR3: CASSFSLSGYEQYF

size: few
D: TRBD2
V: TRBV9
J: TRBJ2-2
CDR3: CASSPWTSGTGELFF

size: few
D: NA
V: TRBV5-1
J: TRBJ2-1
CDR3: CASSTSGAGDPSGEQFF

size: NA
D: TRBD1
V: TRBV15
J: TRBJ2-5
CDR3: CATSSPTGGVHQETQYF

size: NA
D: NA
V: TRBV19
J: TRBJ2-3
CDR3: CASSWGTDTQYF

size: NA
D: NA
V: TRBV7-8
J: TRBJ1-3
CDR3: CASSPTKGNTIYF

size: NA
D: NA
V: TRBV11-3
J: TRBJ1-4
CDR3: CASSISNVNEKLFF

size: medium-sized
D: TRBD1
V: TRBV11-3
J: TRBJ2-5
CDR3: CASSLGTGEAETQYF

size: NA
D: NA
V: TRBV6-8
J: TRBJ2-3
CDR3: CASSGQSPDTQYF

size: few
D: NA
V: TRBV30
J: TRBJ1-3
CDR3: CAWSVKAGNTIYF

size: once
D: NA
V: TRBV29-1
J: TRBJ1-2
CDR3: CSVEDRPYGYTF

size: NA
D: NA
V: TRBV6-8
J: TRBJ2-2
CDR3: CASSYWGAANTGELFF

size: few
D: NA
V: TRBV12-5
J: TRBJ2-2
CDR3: CASTQGTPTGELFF

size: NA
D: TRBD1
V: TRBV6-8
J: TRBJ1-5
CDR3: CASSGTGGNQPQHF

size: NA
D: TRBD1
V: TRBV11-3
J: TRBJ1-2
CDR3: CASSLPTGGTYGYTF

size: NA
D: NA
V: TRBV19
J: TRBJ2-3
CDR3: CASNGKKGDTQYF

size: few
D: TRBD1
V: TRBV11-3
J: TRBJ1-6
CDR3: CASSRQLGTGLAPLHF